The 11 T cell receptor beta chains below all came from one sample that was sequenced in a study of T cells in Graves' hyperthyroidism and ophthalmopathy. Researchers amplified the TCR beta CDR3 regions from RNA transcripts. HTBI primers were employed in a first-round RT-PCR of the TCR CDR3. TCRdb called the multiplex PCR reads again in MiXCR, with one record for every CDR3 protein. The table records approximately 600,000 distinct CDR3 sequences, roughly 14% of them present only once. The source material was blood. Source of these receptors: a woman in her thirties or forties with Graves' ophthalmopathy.

Many counts were recorded for this clonotype. The V gene is TRBV4-2, the J gene TRBJ1-2; D remains ambiguous. V was pared by 0 bases and J by 4 bases, with 6 bases between. CDR3 length equals 13 residues. The germline CDR1 and CDR2 sequences are LGHNA and YNFKEQ. Written as DNA, the CDR3 is TGTGCCAGCAGCCAAGATACTTTCTATGGCTACACCTTC. Protein product: CASSQDTFYGYTF.

In its sample, this clonotype was seen many times. V gene TRBV3-1 combines with J gene TRBJ1-1; D is unresolved. Germline assignment: CDR1 LGHDT and CDR2 YNNKEL (reference sequence). V was cut by 1 base and J by 2 bases, with 14 bases left in between. The CDR3 spans 16 residues. The CDR3 nucleotides read TGTGCCAGCAGCCAAGGCCTTTCGTGGGGAAACACTGAAGCTTTCTTT. Translation: CASSQGLSWGNTEAFF.

This chain connects TRBV20-1 to TRBJ1-6, with D tentatively TRBD1 (5 bases). Germline V lookup: CDR1 DFQATT, CDR2 SNEGSKA (reference sequence). V was cut by 6 bases and J by 3 bases, with 18 bases left in between. The CDR3 sequence is 16 residues long. The CDR3 spells CSAGPGPRGYNSPLHF. The CDR3 nucleotides read TGCAGTGCGGGTCCGGGCCCGAGGGGCTATAATTCACCCCTCCACTTT.

Here the CDR3 reads CASSAHPPGQGKGGAFF. Written as DNA, the CDR3 is TGTGCCAGCAGTGCCCACCCGCCGGGACAGGGTAAGGGTGGTGCTTTCTTT. The chain joins TRBV28 to TRBJ1-1; 9 bases match TRBD1. The V segment lost 5 bases and the J segment 11 bases; nucleotides outside the gene matches: 21. The CDR3 contains 17 residues. Germline V gene sequence: CDR1 MDHEN, CDR2 SYDVKM.

V and J are TRBV20-1 and TRBJ2-7; D gene ambiguous. In germline, CDR1 is DFQATT, CDR2 SNEGSKA (reference sequence). This CDR3 has 14 residues. V gave up 4 bases and J gave up 6 bases, with 19 bases separating them. The CDR3 DNA reads as TGCAGTGCTACTTCGGGCCCCCTTTTGATCGAGCAGTACTTC. Translation: CSATSGPLLIEQYF.

This clonotype occurred many times. The rearrangement links TRBV25-1 to TRBJ1-1, with 8 nucleotides matching TRBD1. The CDR3 loop spans 16 amino acids. Germline CDR1 is MGHDK and CDR2 is SYGVNS. V shed 3 bases, J shed 0 bases, and the junction held 6 bases outside the gene matches. The DNA for the CDR3 is TGTGCCAGCAGTGACCGGGACAGGTTTTTGAACACTGAAGCTTTCTTT. It encodes CASSDRDRFLNTEAFF.

This clonotype was counted ten times or more. The gene calls are TRBV28 and TRBJ1-2; D unclear. V gave up 2 bases and J gave up 6 bases, with 10 bases separating them. The CDR3 is 13 amino acids. CDR1 is MDHEN, CDR2 SYDVKM, per germline. For the CDR3, the DNA is TGTGCCAGCAGTTTAGTTTCCCCAGATGGCTACACCTTC. It encodes CASSLVSPDGYTF.

The V call is TRBV25-1, the J call TRBJ2-2, with D maybe TRBD1 (6 bases). The CDR3 has 13 amino acids. Germline loops: CDR1 MGHDK, CDR2 SYGVNS. Trimming stripped 5 bases from V and 9 bases from J, with 13 bases between. The CDR3: CASSPSTGRELFF. In DNA, the CDR3 is TGTGCCAGCAGTCCATCAACAGGGAGGGAGCTGTTTTTT.

This clonotype was detected many times. The V call is TRBV6-2 or TRBV6-3, the J call TRBJ2-7; 10 bases map to TRBD2. The CDR3 loop spans 15 amino acids. The V and J ends lost 0 bases and 5 bases, in that order; junction bases with no gene match: 4. Germline lookup yields CDR1 MNHEY and CDR2 SVGEGT. CDR3 coding DNA: TGTGCCAGCAGTTACTCGGGTAGCGGGAGGCACGAGCAGTACTTC. This sequence encodes CASSYSGSGRHEQYF.

The chain joins TRBV11-3 to TRBJ1-5; D is uncertain. The V and J ends lost 4 bases and 4 bases respectively, with 8 bases between them. The CDR3 loop spans 13 amino acids. CDR1 SGHNT and CDR2 YENEEA come from the germline V gene. The CDR3 DNA sequence: TGTGCCAGCAGCTCGGCCCATAATCAGCCCCAGCATTTT. The encoded protein is CASSSAHNQPQHF.

This clonotype was picked up a small number of times. The V gene is TRBV30, the J gene TRBJ1-5; D is perhaps TRBD1 (6 bases). The CDR3 consists of 13 residues. In germline, CDR1 is GTSNPN, CDR2 SVGIG (reference sequence). V lost 4 bases, J lost 6 bases, and 13 bases lay in between. Here the CDR3 reads CAWTGDVSQPQHF. CDR3 sequence (DNA): TGTGCCTGGACAGGGGATGTTAGTCAGCCCCAGCATTTT.